Following are 32 T cell receptor beta chains from one sample sequenced in a study of cytomegalovirus exposure and HLA in healthy donors. It was with 60 Vbeta and 13 Jbeta primers that the PCR ran. Sequenced by immunoSEQ multiplex PCR; TCRdb stores in-frame clones only, minus some. The sample has approximately 110,000 clones; around 70% are singletons. Sequencing was carried out using PBMCs. The receptors come from a middle-aged man in good health and CMV-seropositive.

The V and J genes are TRBV29-1 and TRBJ1-2; a weak D match, TRBD1 (5 bases). V was cut by 4 bases and J by 6 bases, with 9 bases left in between. This CDR3 has 11 amino acids. From germline, CDR1 is SQVTM and CDR2 ANQGSEA. CDR3 nucleotides: TGCAGCGTTGCGGGGGATAATGGCTACACCTTC. This sequence encodes CSVAGDNGYTF.

V gene TRBV11-2 combines with J gene TRBJ1-5; 12 positions agree with TRBD1. Germline values: CDR1 SGHAT, CDR2 FQNNGV. The junction had 1 base not matched to a gene; V was cut back by 4 bases and J by 6 bases. The CDR3 runs to 14 residues. Here the CDR3 DNA reads TGTGCCAGCAGCTCGGGACAGGGGGCTCAGCCCCAGCATTTT. This codes for CASSSGQGAQPQHF.

This rearrangement joins TRBV6-6 to TRBJ1-1; the match to TRBD1 covers 8 bases. V trimming: 2 bases; J trimming: 3 bases; junction bases outside the gene matches: 5. Germline V lookup: CDR1 MNHNY, CDR2 SVGAGI (reference sequence). CDR3 length: 15 residues. For the CDR3, the DNA is TGTGCCAGCAGTTACGCCGACAGGGGTGACACTGAAGCTTTCTTT. This sequence encodes CASSYADRGDTEAFF.

The gene calls are TRBV27 and TRBJ1-1; the D gene is possibly TRBD1 (6 bases). V was shortened by 6 bases and J by 0 bases, with 11 bases between the two germline ends. This CDR3 contains 14 residues. Germline CDR1 and CDR2: MNHEY and SMNVEV (reference sequence). The CDR3 DNA sequence: TGTGCCAGCAGAGAGACAGGTATGAACACTGAAGCTTTCTTT. This sequence encodes CASRETGMNTEAFF.

This sequence joins TRBV7-2 and TRBJ1-1; 10 bases are a match to TRBD1. With V trimmed by 4 bases and J by 5 bases, 4 bases remained unmatched. Germline CDR1 is SGHTA and CDR2 is FQGNSA. The CDR3 is 14 residues long. CDR3 sequence reads: CASSWGQGSTEAFF. DNA for the CDR3: TGTGCCAGCAGCTGGGGACAGGGGTCTACTGAAGCTTTCTTT.

The chain recombines TRBV11-2 with TRBJ2-3, with 10 positions matching TRBD2. With V trimmed by 4 bases and J by 0 bases, 13 bases remained unmatched. The germline CDR1 and CDR2 sequences are SGHAT and FQNNGV. The CDR3 consists of 19 residues. The DNA of the CDR3 is TGTGCCAGCAGCTCCCTTGGGTCGGCTAGCGGGAGCAGCACAGATACGCAGTATTTT. This gives the protein CASSSLGSASGSSTDTQYF.

The rearrangement uses TRBV5-1 and TRBJ2-7, with no clear D. From germline, CDR1 is SGHRS and CDR2 YFSETQ. The length of the CDR3 is 13 residues. V was pared by 0 bases and J by 3 bases, with 7 bases between. The DNA of the CDR3 is TGCGCCAGCAGCTTGGGACGGAGCTACGAGCAGTACGTC. Protein sequence: CASSLGRSYEQYV.

V gene TRBV9 combines with J gene TRBJ2-7, with D uncertain. V lost 4 bases, J lost 3 bases, and 14 bases lay in between. The germline V gene encodes CDR1 SGDLS and CDR2 YYNGEE. The CDR3 has 14 amino acids. CDR3 nucleotide sequence: TGTGCCAGCAGCCCCCGGGTGGTCCACTACGAGCAGTACTTC. Its protein product is CASSPRVVHYEQYF.

This clone was seen a handful of times. Within the sample, other DNA sequences also encode this same CDR3. V and J are TRBV6-4 and TRBJ2-3; 8 bases map to TRBD2. Germline lookup yields CDR1 MRHNA and CDR2 SNTAGT. The V segment lost 2 bases and the J segment 4 bases; nucleotides outside the gene matches: 2. This CDR3 spans 14 amino acids. The CDR3 nucleotides are TGTGCCAGCAGTGACCGGGAGGGCCCAGATACGCAGTATTTT. Amino acid sequence: CASSDREGPDTQYF.

The chain employs TRBV6-5 and TRBJ1-1; weak D call: TRBD1 (6 bases). Per the germline V gene, CDR1 is MNHEY and CDR2 is SVGAGI. Trimming removed 6 bases at V and 4 bases at J, with 12 bases between. The CDR3 has 13 residues. This CDR3 reads CASSFTGTTEAFF. DNA for the CDR3: TGTGCCAGCAGCTTTACAGGGACCACTGAAGCTTTCTTT.

The rearrangement links TRBV29-1 to TRBJ2-5; 11 positions agree with TRBD2. The junction had 8 bases not matched to a gene; V was cut back by 7 bases and J by 4 bases. CDR3 size: 14 residues. Germline V gives CDR1 SQVTM, CDR2 ANQGSEA. The CDR3 here is CSGLLAGGTETQYF. CDR3 sequence (DNA): TGCAGCGGACTGTTAGCGGGAGGGACAGAGACCCAGTACTTC.

The chain is built from TRBV7-8 and TRBJ2-7; 9 nucleotides align to TRBD2. After removal of 5 bases from V and 6 bases from J, the junction contained 11 bases not matched to a gene. CDR1 SGHVS and CDR2 FQNEAQ come from the germline V gene. The CDR3 loop spans 15 amino acids. CDR3 sequence reads: CASSPGRLAGPEQYF. CDR3 coding DNA: TGTGCCAGCAGCCCCGGGCGGCTAGCGGGACCCGAGCAGTACTTC.

The V call is TRBV13, the J call TRBJ2-7, with 9 positions matching TRBD2. With V trimmed by 2 bases and J by 4 bases, 9 bases remained unmatched. There are 16 residues in the CDR3. From germline, CDR1 is PRHDT and CDR2 FYEKMQ (reference sequence). The CDR3 DNA reads TGTGCCAGCAGCTTAAGAGGGGCGGGAGGGGGATACGAGCAGTACTTC. It specifies CASSLRGAGGGYEQYF.

This chain connects TRBV7-3 to TRBJ2-1; a weak D match, TRBD1 (5 bases). Germline V CDR1 and CDR2: SGHTA, FQGTGA. With 0 bases removed from V and 7 bases from J, the gap between germline ends came to 10 bases. The CDR3 contains 14 residues. The CDR3 region has the DNA TGTGCCAGCAGCTTAACGGGGCAGGGAAATGAGCAGTTCTTC. It specifies CASSLTGQGNEQFF.

This sequence joins TRBV7-2 and TRBJ2-7, with 10 bases identical to TRBD2. The CDR3 loop spans 14 amino acids. J was trimmed by 7 bases and V by 4 bases; bases with no gene match: 7. The germline V gene encodes CDR1 SGHTA and CDR2 FQGNSA. The CDR3 DNA reads as TGTGCCAGCAGCTCTTTAGCGGGAGGAAGTGAGCAGTACTTC. Residues: CASSSLAGGSEQYF.

This sequence joins TRBV30 and TRBJ1-3, with a tentative D call TRBD1 (5 bases). V was shortened by 7 bases and J by 4 bases, with 5 bases between the two germline ends. This CDR3 has 10 residues. Germline CDR1 and CDR2: GTSNPN and SVGIG (reference sequence). This CDR3 reads CASGGNTIYF. The CDR3, as DNA: TGTGCCTCAGGGGGAAACACCATATATTTT.

V usage is TRBV29-1 and J usage is TRBJ2-5, with TRBD1 matching 7 bases. The trim removed 3 bases at V and 4 bases at J, leaving 14 bases unmatched. CDR1 and CDR2 (germline): SQVTM, ANQGSEA. The CDR3 has 16 residues. As DNA, the CDR3 is TGCAGCGTTGAGACAGGGCCTGGGATAACGAGAGAGACCCAGTACTTC. It translates to CSVETGPGITRETQYF.

This clone turned up a few times. This chain uses TRBV19 with TRBJ2-2; D is perhaps TRBD2 (6 bases). The germline V and J ends were trimmed by 10 bases and 5 bases, with 20 bases remaining between them. The CDR3 runs to 15 residues. Germline values: CDR1 LNHDA, CDR2 SQIVND (reference sequence). CDR3 residues: CATRPGVEGTGELFF. CDR3 DNA sequence: TGTGCCACTCGTCCGGGAGTGGAAGGAACCGGGGAGCTGTTTTTT.

The rearrangement joins TRBV9 to TRBJ2-7; the D is unclear. Trimming shortened V by 3 bases and J by 4 bases, and 2 bases separated the two germline ends. The germline gives CDR1 SGDLS, CDR2 YYNGEE. There are 10 residues in the CDR3. The CDR3 is CASSAYEQYF. The CDR3 bases are TGTGCCAGCAGCGCATACGAGCAGTACTTC.

On this clone itself: An end of the junction does not agree with germline; a read error may underlie this. This chain uses TRBV7-7 with TRBJ1-1; 8 nucleotides align to TRBD1. This CDR3 contains 17 residues. The germline CDR1 and CDR2 sequences are SSHAT and FNYEAQ (reference sequence). This chain's CDR3 is CASSPPGTGSMNTEAFF. CDR3 DNA sequence: TGTGCTAGCAGCCCCCCGGGGACAGGATCCATGAACACTGAAGCTTTCTTT.

As DNA, the CDR3 is TGCGCCAGCAGCTCGGGTAGGGACAGCTACACCGGGGAGCTGTTTTTT. Translation: CASSSGRDSYTGELFF. This rearrangement joins TRBV5-1 to TRBJ2-2; TRBD1 agrees at 7 bases. Germline-derived CDR1 and CDR2 are SGHRS and YFSETQ. Trimming at V came to 3 bases and at J to 3 bases, leaving 8 bases not matched to a gene. The CDR3 runs to 16 residues.

The chain combines TRBV18 with TRBJ2-1, with a tentative D call TRBD2 (5 bases). Trimming cost V 4 bases and J 8 bases, with 15 bases left between them. The CDR3 spans 14 residues. CDR1 KGHSH and CDR2 LQKENI come from the germline V gene. The CDR3 protein is CASSHGVTGDEQFF. In nucleotides, the CDR3 is TGTGCCAGCTCACACGGGGTTACCGGGGATGAGCAGTTCTTC.

The V gene is TRBV29-1, the J gene TRBJ2-2, with 9 bases lining up with TRBD2. V lost 4 bases, J lost 6 bases, and 3 bases stayed unmatched. Germline V gives CDR1 SQVTM, CDR2 ANQGSEA. The CDR3 spans 13 residues. The CDR3 loop is CSVGLAEAGELFF. The CDR3 region has the DNA TGCAGCGTTGGACTAGCGGAGGCCGGGGAGCTGTTTTTT.

The chain employs TRBV14 and TRBJ2-7; D not resolved. The germline V gene encodes CDR1 SGHDN and CDR2 FVKESK. Trimming cost V 1 base and J 7 bases, with 11 bases left between them. The CDR3 length is 13 residues. The CDR3 nucleotides are TGTGCCAGCAGCCAAGGACTGGTATCAGAGCAGTACTTC. The encoded protein is CASSQGLVSEQYF.

The chain couples TRBV19 to TRBJ1-5, with D possibly matching TRBD1 (5 bases). Germline CDR1 and CDR2: LNHDA and SQIVND (reference sequence). V was pared by 3 bases and J by 2 bases, with 8 bases between. There are 14 residues in the CDR3. CDR3 amino acids: CASSIQGGNQPQHF. DNA for the CDR3: TGTGCCAGTAGTATTCAGGGCGGCAATCAGCCCCAGCATTTT.

The chain links TRBV4-3 to TRBJ2-5, with 9 bases lining up with TRBD2. Germline values: CDR1 LGHNA, CDR2 YSLEER. The J segment lost 4 bases and the V segment lost 0 bases, leaving 6 bases of the junction unmatched. This CDR3 comprises 16 residues. CDR3 sequence reads: CASSQDVELAGETQYF. In DNA, the CDR3 is TGCGCCAGCAGCCAAGATGTCGAACTAGCGGGAGAGACCCAGTACTTC.

This clone was seen once. This chain connects TRBV7-9 to TRBJ1-4; D possibly corresponds to TRBD1 (6 bases). This CDR3 is built from 15 residues. The germline gives CDR1 SEHNR, CDR2 FQNEAQ (reference sequence). V was clipped by 1 base and J by 7 bases, with 13 bases between them. CDR3 DNA: TGTGCCAGCAGCTTAGGATGGGGAGGGGGTGAAAAACTGTTTTTT. It translates to CASSLGWGGGEKLFF.

This clone has a handful of counts. The gene calls are TRBV9 and TRBJ2-5; a possible D gene is TRBD2 (6 bases). This CDR3 spans 14 amino acids. Germline V gene sequence: CDR1 SGDLS, CDR2 YYNGEE. Trimming shortened V by 4 bases and J by 4 bases, and 14 bases separated the two germline ends. The CDR3: CASSFYEEGETQYF. Here the CDR3 DNA reads TGTGCCAGCAGCTTCTACGAGGAGGGAGAGACCCAGTACTTC.

This clone was seen only a few times. CDR3 region: CASYNEKLFF. Written as DNA, the CDR3 is TGTGCCAGCTATAATGAAAAACTGTTTTTT. This chain joins TRBV28 and TRBJ1-4; no firm D call. Trimming cost V 8 bases and J 4 bases, with 2 bases left between them. This CDR3 has 10 residues. Per the germline V gene, CDR1 is MDHEN and CDR2 is SYDVKM.

This clone was recorded only once. The junction departs from the called germline gene at one end, perhaps through a read error. As DNA, the CDR3 is TGTGCCAGCGGCGTAACAGGGGGAGCTGAAGCTTTCTTT. Residues: CASGVTGGAEAFF. The chain is built from TRBV9 and TRBJ1-1; 8 bases agree with TRBD1. The CDR3 runs to 13 residues. CDR1 is SGDLS and CDR2 is YYNGEE in the germline V gene.

Written as DNA, the CDR3 is TGTGCCAGTGAGGACAGGGGGGGCATGAACACTGAAGCTTTCTTT. Its protein is CASEDRGGMNTEAFF. This chain connects TRBV19 to TRBJ1-1; 10 bases align to TRBD1. The CDR3 contains 15 residues. The V segment lost 8 bases and the J segment 0 bases; nucleotides outside the gene matches: 6. Germline V CDR1 and CDR2: LNHDA, SQIVND (reference sequence). Drawing the rest from reference TRBV19 and TRBJ1-1, the complete variable domain is DGGITQSPKYLFRKEGQNVTLSCEQNLNHDAMYWYRQDPGQGLRLIYYSQIVNDFQKGDIAEGYSVSREKKESFPLTVTSAQKNPTAFYLCASEDRGGMNTEAFFGQGTRLTVV.

The rearrangement joins TRBV4-1 to TRBJ2-1, with 9 bases lining up with TRBD2. Germline V gene data show CDR1 as MGHRA and CDR2 as YSYEKL. V shed 4 bases and J 7 bases; nucleotides not matched to a gene: 8. The CDR3 is 15 amino acids. The CDR3 loop is CASSPQGTSRNEQFF. The CDR3 bases are TGCGCCAGCAGCCCTCAGGGGACTAGCAGGAATGAGCAGTTCTTC.